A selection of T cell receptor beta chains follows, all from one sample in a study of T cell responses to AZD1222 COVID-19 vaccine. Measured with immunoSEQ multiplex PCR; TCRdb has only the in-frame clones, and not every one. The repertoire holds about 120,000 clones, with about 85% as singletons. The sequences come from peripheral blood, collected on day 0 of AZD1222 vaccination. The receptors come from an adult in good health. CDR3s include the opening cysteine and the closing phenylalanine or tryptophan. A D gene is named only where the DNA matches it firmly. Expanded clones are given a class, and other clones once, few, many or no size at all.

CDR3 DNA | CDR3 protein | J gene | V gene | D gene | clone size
TGTGCCAGCAGCCAGGGGGGGGGCAATCAGCCCCAGCATTTT | CASSQGGGNQPQHF | TRBJ1-5 | TRBV6-6 | TRBD1 | -
TGTGCCACCAGTGATTTCGGACAGGTCGCCACAGATACGCAGTATTTT | CATSDFGQVATDTQYF | TRBJ2-3 | TRBV24-1 | TRBD1 | -
TGCGCCAGCAGCCAAGAACTAGCGGGGGTACGGACCGGGGAGCTGTTTTTT | CASSQELAGVRTGELFF | TRBJ2-2 | TRBV4-1 | TRBD2 | -
TGTGCCAGTACTCGGGACAGGGGGCAGACTGAAGCTTTCTTT | CASTRDRGQTEAFF | TRBJ1-1 | TRBV19 | TRBD1 | -
TGTGCCAGCAGCCTCCAGGGGGCGAACACTGAAGCTTTCTTT | CASSLQGANTEAFF | TRBJ1-1 | TRBV9 | TRBD1 | -
TGTGCCAGCAGCGGCGTCAGTAACGAGCAGTACTTC | CASSGVSNEQYF | TRBJ2-7 | TRBV25-1 | - | -
TGTGCCAGCAGCACGCCGTCCTACAATGAGCAGTTCTTC | CASSTPSYNEQFF | TRBJ2-1 | TRBV6-5 | - | -
TGTGCCAGCAGCCCTAGTTCGGCCAGCGGGGAGCTGTTTTTT | CASSPSSASGELFF | TRBJ2-2 | TRBV7-8 | - | -
TGCGCCAGCAGCCGGGACAGGATCATGAACACTGAAGCTTTCTTT | CASSRDRIMNTEAFF | TRBJ1-1 | TRBV5-1 | TRBD1 | -
TGTGCCAGCAGTGACACCAACTATGGCTACACCTTC | CASSDTNYGYTF | TRBJ1-2 | TRBV6-1 | - | -
TGTGCCAGCAGTCCGGACCGGAGCACCGGGGAGCTGTTTTTT | CASSPDRSTGELFF | TRBJ2-2 | TRBV7-8 | - | once
TGTGCCAGCAGCCCTCACGGTGAGCAGTTCTTC | CASSPHGEQFF | TRBJ2-1 | TRBV11-3 | - | -
TGTGCCAGCAGTGTACAGGGGGTTTCCACTGAAGCTTTCTTT | CASSVQGVSTEAFF | TRBJ1-1 | TRBV2 | TRBD1 | once
TGTGCCAGCAGCTTCTTCGGGACAGGGACCGGCGAGCAGTACTTC | CASSFFGTGTGEQYF | TRBJ2-7 | TRBV5-4 | TRBD1 | -
TGTGCCAGCAGCTCCAGATACGAGCAGTACTTC | CASSSRYEQYF | TRBJ2-7 | TRBV5-6 | - | -
TGTGCCAGCAGTTTGGGCCTTAGCCGGGCACCAAGCACAGATACGCAGTATTTT | CASSLGLSRAPSTDTQYF | TRBJ2-3 | TRBV28 | - | -
TGTGCCAGCAGTGCCGATTCGACAGGACGTGGCTACACCTTC | CASSADSTGRGYTF | TRBJ1-2 | TRBV28 | - | -
TGCGCCAGCAGCTTGGCGGCTAGCGGGGGGCCTAACAATGAGCAGTTCTTC | CASSLAASGGPNNEQFF | TRBJ2-1 | TRBV5-1 | TRBD2 | -
TGTGCCAGCAGCCCGACTCCGGGACAGGCGACCTACGAGCAGTACTTC | CASSPTPGQATYEQYF | TRBJ2-7 | TRBV5-4 | TRBD1 | -
TGTGCCAGCAGCCTCGGGACAAGCGAGCAGTACTTC | CASSLGTSEQYF | TRBJ2-7 | TRBV7-9 | - | -
TGTACCAGCAGTTCCCTACCCAGCGGGGTTAACTACGAGCAGTACTTC | CTSSSLPSGVNYEQYF | TRBJ2-7 | TRBV28 | TRBD2 | once
TGTGCCAGCAGCGTAGGTCCAGAAAATTCACCCCTCCACTTT | CASSVGPENSPLHF | TRBJ1-6 | TRBV9 | - | few
TGTGCCAGCAGCCAAACAGGGACAGGTTCACCCCTCCACTTT | CASSQTGTGSPLHF | TRBJ1-6 | TRBV3-1/TRBV3-2 | TRBD1 | -
TGTGCCAGCAGTTTGGGGACAGGGATGGCTGAAGCTTTCTTT | CASSLGTGMAEAFF | TRBJ1-1 | TRBV27 | TRBD1 | -
TGTGCCAGCAGTTACTCCAGGGAAGGGGTTTTTGAGACCCAGTACTTC | CASSYSREGVFETQYF | TRBJ2-5 | TRBV6-5 | - | -
TGTGCCAGCAGTTACGAGGGAGGGGGGTACAATGAGCAGTTCTTC | CASSYEGGGYNEQFF | TRBJ2-1 | TRBV6-5 | - | many
TGTGCCAGCAGCTCGGACAGATATAATTCACCCCTCCACTTT | CASSSDRYNSPLHF | TRBJ1-6 | TRBV28 | - | -
TGTGCTAGTGGTTTGATCGCCCGTTCCGGCCTAGCGGGGGCTAACACCGGGGAGCTGTTTTTT | CASGLIARSGLAGANTGELFF | TRBJ2-2 | TRBV12-5 | TRBD2 | -
TGCGCCGTGCCATGTTGGCAGCCGGGACAGGTGGACGTCGAGCGTGGAGAGACCCAGTACTTC | CAVPCWQPGQVDVERGETQYF | TRBJ2-5 | TRBV23-1 | TRBD1 | -